These 20 T cell receptor beta chains were sequenced from one sample in a study of blood T cell repertoires in COVID-19. Sequencing was performed with immunoSEQ multiplex PCR; in TCRdb, only in-frame clones are kept and a portion is missing. The sample records 35,000 to 45,000 clones, roughly 78% being singletons. Material for sequencing was peripheral blood. These receptors all stem from a man in his sixties with acute or convalescent COVID-19.

The chain joins TRBV28 to TRBJ2-7, with a weak D call TRBD1 (5 bases). From germline, CDR1 is MDHEN and CDR2 SYDVKM. This CDR3 comprises 14 residues. Trimming shortened V by 7 bases and J by 0 bases, and 13 bases separated the two germline ends. The CDR3 protein is CASKQLGLSYEQYF. The CDR3 DNA reads TGTGCCAGCAAACAACTGGGGCTCTCCTACGAGCAGTACTTC.

This clone was counted a few times. The chain combines TRBV3-1 (or the pseudogene TRBV3-2) with TRBJ2-2; D may be TRBD2 (6 bases). Trimming took off 1 base at V and 6 bases at J, with 6 bases between the two ends. The germline CDR1 and CDR2 sequences are LGHDT and YNNKEL (reference sequence). The CDR3 sequence is 13 residues long. The CDR3 nucleotides are TGTGCCAGCAGCCAAGGACTAGCCGGGGAGCTGTTTTTT. Translation gives CASSQGLAGELFF.

As for this clone: Different DNA sequences within this sample yield the same CDR3. This rearrangement joins TRBV19 to TRBJ2-7; a weak D match, TRBD1 (5 bases). Germline V gives CDR1 LNHDA, CDR2 SQIVND (reference sequence). Between the trimmed V and J ends, which lost 1 base and 1 base, there was a span of 8 bases. The CDR3 loop spans 14 amino acids. For the CDR3, the DNA is TGTGCCAGTAGTATAGGCGACAGTTCCTACGAGCAGTACTTC. Its protein product is CASSIGDSSYEQYF.

The chain couples TRBV3-1 (or the pseudogene TRBV3-2) to TRBJ2-5; the match to TRBD2 covers 10 bases. Germline assignment: CDR1 LGHDT and CDR2 YNNKEL (reference sequence). V lost 6 bases and J lost 5; bases outside the gene matches: 27. The CDR3 totals 21 residues. The CDR3 DNA sequence: TGTGCCAGCAGTCCAAGGGGTGGGCAGGGTATGGCTAGCGGGAGTTCGGAGACCCAGTACTTC. Protein: CASSPRGGQGMASGSSETQYF.

The gene calls are TRBV7-9 and TRBJ2-7; TRBD2 might be the D (7 bases). Germline V gives CDR1 SEHNR, CDR2 FQNEAQ (reference sequence). Trimming took 8 bases from V and 1 from J, leaving 18 bases between them. The CDR3 has 15 residues. The CDR3 is CASEGGNQGSYEQYF. The CDR3 region has the DNA TGTGCCAGCGAGGGGGGGAATCAAGGGTCCTACGAGCAGTACTTC. Combining the CDR3 with reference TRBV7-9 and TRBJ2-7 gives the whole variable domain DTGVSQNPRHKITKRGQNVTFRCDPISEHNRLYWYRQTLGQGPEFLTYFQNEAQLEKSRLLSDRFSAERPKGSFSTLEIQRTEQGDSAMYLCASEGGNQGSYEQYFGPGTRLTVT.

The chain has TRBV6-1 and TRBJ1-6; weak D call: TRBD1 (6 bases). Deletions cut 2 bases from V and 14 bases from J, with 19 bases between. This CDR3 spans 15 amino acids. Germline CDR1 reads MNHNS; CDR2 reads SASEGT. The CDR3 DNA sequence: TGTGCCAGCAGTGAATCGGGGACATGGTTGGAGTCCCTCCACTTT. It codes for CASSESGTWLESLHF.

The CDR3: CASSVSGIGNQPQHF. Written as DNA, the CDR3 is TGTGCCAGCAGTGTGTCGGGGATCGGCAATCAGCCCCAGCATTTT. The chain carries TRBV2 and TRBJ1-5, with D unclear. Trimming left V 4 bases short and J 2 bases short, with 12 bases between. CDR3 length equals 15 residues. Germline CDR1 and CDR2: SNHLY and FYNNEI.

This chain uses TRBV6-2 or TRBV6-3 with TRBJ2-5; D possibly corresponds to TRBD2 (6 bases). The CDR3 is 13 residues long. The V end lost 5 bases, the J end lost 5 bases, and 12 bases lay between the germline ends. Germline loops: CDR1 MNHEY, CDR2 SVGEGT. The CDR3 here is CASSRSSGETQYF. CDR3 DNA sequence: TGTGCCAGCAGTCGTTCCAGCGGGGAGACCCAGTACTTC.

This CDR3 is CASSPAVAGGHNEQFF. The CDR3 DNA follows: TGTGCCAGCAGCCCAGCCGTAGCGGGAGGACACAATGAGCAGTTCTTC. The genes are TRBV4-2 and TRBJ2-1, with TRBD2 matching 10 bases. V lost 4 bases, J lost 5 bases, and 8 bases stayed unmatched. This CDR3 has 16 amino acids. CDR1 is LGHNA, CDR2 YNFKEQ, per germline.

The V gene is TRBV9, the J gene TRBJ2-3; possible D gene TRBD2, 5 bases. Trimming shortened V by 4 bases and J by 5 bases, and 20 bases separated the two germline ends. CDR1 SGDLS and CDR2 YYNGEE come from the germline V gene. The CDR3 has 16 amino acids. The CDR3, as DNA: TGTGCCAGCAGCCCCCGGGGTCCAGGTTATATAGATACGCAGTATTTT. It is translated as CASSPRGPGYIDTQYF. The full variable domain, its missing parts supplied by reference TRBV9 and TRBJ2-3, is DSGVTQTPKHLITATGQRVTLRCSPRSGDLSVYWYQQSLDQGLQFLIQYYNGEERAKGNILERFSAQQFPDLHSELNLSSLELGDSALYFCASSPRGPGYIDTQYFGPGTRLTVL.

J is TRBJ2-7 and V is TRBV5-1; 7 bases agree with TRBD2. The J segment lost 1 base and the V segment lost 5 bases, leaving 9 bases of the junction unmatched. This CDR3 is built from 15 residues. Germline-derived CDR1 and CDR2 are SGHRS and YFSETQ. Here the CDR3 reads CASRTEAGRSYEQYF. The CDR3 DNA is TGCGCCAGCAGGACTGAAGCGGGAAGATCCTACGAGCAGTACTTC.

The CDR3, as DNA: TGTGCCAGCAGCTTGCTGGGAGGTCAGCCCCAGCATTTT. Amino acids: CASSLLGGQPQHF. The rearrangement links TRBV5-6 to TRBJ1-5; no clear D gene. The CDR3 is made up of 13 amino acids. Germline CDR1 is SGHDT and CDR2 is YYEEEE. V lost 1 base and J lost 6, with 8 bases in between.

The chain carries TRBV6-5 and TRBJ1-3; D is perhaps TRBD1 (6 bases). V lost 0 bases, J lost 1 base, and 10 bases lay in between. CDR3 length: 16 residues. CDR1 MNHEY and CDR2 SVGAGI come from the germline V gene. CDR3 in DNA: TGTGCCAGCAGTTACTCGAGGGGGGGATCTGGAAACACCATATATTTT. This codes for CASSYSRGGSGNTIYF.

The chain combines TRBV9 with TRBJ1-4, with D hard to call. CDR1 is SGDLS and CDR2 is YYNGEE in the germline V gene. V shed 0 bases and J shed 5 bases, with 11 bases lying between them. The CDR3 contains 15 residues. CDR3 amino acids: CASSVGVGSNEKLFF. DNA of the CDR3: TGTGCCAGCAGCGTAGGAGTAGGGAGCAATGAAAAACTGTTTTTT.

The rearrangement joins TRBV19 to TRBJ1-6, with D possibly matching TRBD1 (6 bases). The ends were cut back, 6 bases at V and 7 bases at J, with 13 bases in the middle. The germline V gene has CDR1 LNHDA and CDR2 SQIVND (reference sequence). CDR3 length: 14 residues. The CDR3 sequence is CASRGSTGNSPLHF. The CDR3 bases are TGTGCCAGTAGGGGTTCTACAGGGAATTCACCCCTCCACTTT.

The genes are TRBV2 and TRBJ1-6; possibly TRBD1 for D (6 bases). The V gene's germline CDR1 is SNHLY and CDR2 FYNNEI. The CDR3 totals 13 residues. V was shortened by 8 bases and J by 7 bases, with 12 bases between the two germline ends. CDR3 in DNA: TGTGCCAGCTACTGGACAGTAAATTCACCCCTCCACTTT. Amino acids: CASYWTVNSPLHF.

The chain employs TRBV2 and TRBJ2-7, with 11 positions matching TRBD2. Germline V lookup: CDR1 SNHLY, CDR2 FYNNEI. The CDR3 is made up of 13 amino acids. After removal of 2 bases from V and 6 bases from J, the junction contained 0 bases not matched to a gene. The CDR3 DNA follows: TGTGCCAGCAGTGAACTAGCGGGAGGCGAGCAGTACTTC. Its translation: CASSELAGGEQYF.

The table lists this clone with a few counts. This sequence joins TRBV10-1 and TRBJ2-3, with 7 bases fitting TRBD2. This CDR3 region has 16 residues. Looked up from germline, CDR1 is WNHNN and CDR2 is SYGVQD (reference sequence). Trimming cost V 2 bases and J 1 base; bases outside gene matches: 6. The CDR3 region has the DNA TGCGCCAGCAGTGAGGGGACTACCTTGGGCACAGATACGCAGTATTTT. Protein: CASSEGTTLGTDTQYF.

Only one count was recorded for this clone. The CDR3 coding sequence is TGTGCCAGCTCACCAATTCCGCTAGACCCAGATACGCAGTATTTT. It yields the protein CASSPIPLDPDTQYF. The V call is TRBV18, the J call TRBJ2-3, with no clear D. V was pared by 2 bases and J by 4 bases, with 13 bases between. Germline CDR1 KGHSH, CDR2 LQKENI. This CDR3 comprises 15 residues.

This chain's CDR3 is CASSLAGQGRETQYF. In DNA form, the CDR3 reads TGTGCCAGCAGCTTAGCGGGACAGGGACGAGAGACCCAGTACTTC. The rearrangement uses TRBV7-9 and TRBJ2-5, with TRBD1 identical over 9 bases. There are 15 residues in the CDR3. J lost 4 bases, V lost 0 bases, and 3 bases had no gene match. Germline CDR1 SEHNR, CDR2 FQNEAQ (reference sequence).